This T cell receptor beta chain was identified in a study of blood T cells in healthy people across ages. This clonotype has a count of ten or more. Germline V gene sequence: CDR1 SEHNR, CDR2 FQNEAQ (reference sequence). The CDR3 is 14 amino acids. The J segment lost 6 bases and the V segment lost 5 bases, leaving 7 bases of the junction unmatched. Then a second PCR, running about 7 to 11 cycles, was carried out with a sample-barcoded 5' primer and a J-beta primer mix. TCRdb used MiXCR to reprocess the 5' RACE reads, holding one entry per CDR3 protein. The repertoire consists of more than 900,000 distinct CDR3 sequences, with almost 30% occurring once and the leading ten covering roughly 10%. The sample also formed part of further work on T cells of mothers and their children.

This TCR was recovered from a woman aged 40 to 50 in good health. The specimen was blood. This chain links TRBV7-9 with TRBJ2-7; TRBD1 agrees at 10 bases. The CDR3 loop reads CASSPGQGGGEQYF. For the CDR3, the DNA is TGTGCCAGCAGCCCAGGACAGGGGGGAGGCGAGCAGTACTTC.